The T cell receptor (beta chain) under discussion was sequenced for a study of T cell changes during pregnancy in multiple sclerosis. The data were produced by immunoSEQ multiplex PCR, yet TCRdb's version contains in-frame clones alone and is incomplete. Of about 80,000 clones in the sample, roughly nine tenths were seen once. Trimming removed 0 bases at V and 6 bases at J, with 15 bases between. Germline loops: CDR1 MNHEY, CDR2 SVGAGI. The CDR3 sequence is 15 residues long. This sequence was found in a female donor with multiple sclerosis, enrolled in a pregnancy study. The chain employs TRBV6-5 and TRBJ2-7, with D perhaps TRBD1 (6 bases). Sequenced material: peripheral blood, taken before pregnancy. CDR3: CASSYSRSGVSEQYF. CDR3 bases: TGTGCCAGCAGTTACTCGAGGTCAGGGGTTAGCGAGCAGTACTTC.